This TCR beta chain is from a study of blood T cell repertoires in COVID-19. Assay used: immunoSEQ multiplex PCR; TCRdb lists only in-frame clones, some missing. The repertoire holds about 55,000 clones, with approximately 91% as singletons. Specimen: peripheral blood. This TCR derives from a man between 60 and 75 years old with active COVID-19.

CDR3 nucleotides: TGTGCCAGCAGTGCGGACAGGGGAGAGACCCAGTACTTC. Amino acids: CASSADRGETQYF. The chain combines TRBV6-4 with TRBJ2-5; 9 nucleotides agree with TRBD1. Germline CDR1 reads MRHNA; CDR2 reads SNTAGT. CDR3 length equals 13 residues. The junction had 1 base not matched to a gene; V was cut back by 4 bases and J by 4 bases.